What follows are 22 T cell receptor beta chains derived from one specimen sequenced in a study of blood T cells in healthy people across ages (dated by TCRdb to the mid-2010s). Library generation was performed with 5' RACE. Sequencing was performed on an Illumina HiSeq 2500. The second PCR ran for roughly 7 to 11 cycles and used a J-beta primer mix along with a sample-barcoded 5' primer. TCRdb reran the public reads through fastp at Q25 and MiXCR, keeping productive beta chains. Records with the same CDR3 protein are collapsed into one entry carrying the most frequent genes and DNA. Counted in this sample were hundreds of thousands of distinct CDR3 sequences; 27% of them appeared once. The ten top clones hold 3% to 4.5% of the sample. These data also formed part of another study, on T cells of mothers and their children.

The sequencing input was blood. All receptors come from a boy between 2 and 10 years old in good health.

V and J are TRBV7-9 and TRBJ2-1; TRBD2 is a possible D gene (6 bases). V lost 1 base and J 9 bases, leaving 10 bases between the germline ends. CDR3 length equals 13 residues. Germline lookup yields CDR1 SEHNR and CDR2 FQNEAQ (reference sequence). CDR3 amino acids: CASSLELASEQFF. CDR3 bases: TGTGCCAGCAGCTTAGAACTAGCTAGTGAGCAGTTCTTC.

This clonotype has more than one count but fewer than ten. Written as DNA, the CDR3 is TGTGCCAGCAGCTTAACAGGGGCGCAAGTCACAGATACGCAGTATTTT. Protein sequence: CASSLTGAQVTDTQYF. This sequence joins TRBV7-3 and TRBJ2-3; TRBD1 might be the D (5 bases). The CDR3 is 16 residues long. CDR1 and CDR2 (germline): SGHTA, FQGTGA. Trimming removed 0 bases from V and 2 bases from J, with 12 bases in between.

Only a few counts were recorded for this clonotype. The gene calls are TRBV20-1 and TRBJ2-4; D gene unclear. Germline V lookup: CDR1 DFQATT, CDR2 SNEGSKA (reference sequence). Trimming took 1 base from V and 3 from J, leaving 4 bases between them. The CDR3 has 12 amino acids. The DNA for the CDR3 is TGCAGTGCTAGAGGGATCAAAAACATTCAGTACTTC. Protein sequence: CSARGIKNIQYF.

This clonotype turned up a few times. V and J are TRBV6-1 and TRBJ2-4; D is unresolved. The CDR3 has 15 amino acids. V lost 6 bases, J lost 1 base, and 13 bases lay in between. Germline V gene sequence: CDR1 MNHNS, CDR2 SASEGT. The CDR3 sequence is CASRSASGAKNIQYF. The CDR3, as DNA: TGTGCCAGCAGGAGCGCCTCGGGCGCCAAAAACATTCAGTACTTC.

The chain carries TRBV6-5 and TRBJ1-5; D uncertain. Trimming pared 5 bases from V and 15 bases from J, leaving 14 bases between. CDR1 and CDR2 (germline): MNHEY, SVGAGI. This CDR3 comprises 11 residues. For the CDR3, the DNA is TGTGCCAGCAGTAACCAGCCCAGAGGGCATTTT. This sequence encodes CASSNQPRGHF.

This clonotype was observed a single time. The rearrangement uses TRBV20-1 and TRBJ2-1, with D perhaps matching TRBD1 (6 bases). Per the germline V gene, CDR1 is DFQATT and CDR2 is SNEGSKA (reference sequence). This CDR3 region has 11 residues. CDR3 region: CRGAAYNEQFF. CDR3 bases: TGCAGGGGGGCGGCCTACAATGAGCAGTTCTTC.

This chain joins TRBV3-1 and TRBJ2-3; D unresolved. With 4 bases removed from V and 7 bases from J, the gap between germline ends came to 12 bases. The CDR3 consists of 13 residues. Germline lookup yields CDR1 LGHDT and CDR2 YNNKEL (reference sequence). Written as DNA, the CDR3 is TGTGCCAGCAGCCCGCCGGACGCAAATACGCAGTATTTT. Its protein product is CASSPPDANTQYF.

This clonotype was counted a few times. This CDR3 reads CAISESTYHEQFF. DNA of the CDR3: TGTGCCATCAGTGAGTCGACTTACCATGAGCAGTTCTTC. The rearrangement uses TRBV10-3 and TRBJ2-5; D is uncertain. The J call may be mistaken, given a closer DNA end match to TRBJ2-1. Germline V gene data show CDR1 as ENHRY and CDR2 as SYGVKD. CDR3 size: 13 residues.

This clonotype showed up just a few times. The chain recombines TRBV25-1 with TRBJ2-1, with D possibly being TRBD1 (7 bases). The CDR3 runs 13 residues. Germline CDR1 reads MGHDK; CDR2 reads SYGVNS. Deletions cut 6 bases from V and 4 bases from J, with 10 bases between. CDR3 bases: TGTGCCAGCAGGGCAGGGGGGTACAATGAGCAGTTCTTC. Encoded protein: CASRAGGYNEQFF.

This clonotype was detected only a few times. The V and J genes are TRBV12-3 or TRBV12-4 and TRBJ1-1, with D uncertain. This CDR3 is 13 amino acids long. Trimming removed 3 bases at V and 6 bases at J, with 11 bases between. CDR3 residues: CASSFKEAAEAFF. CDR3 nucleotide sequence: TGTGCCAGCAGTTTTAAAGAGGCAGCTGAAGCTTTCTTT.

The sample holds a few counts of this clonotype. The V and J genes are TRBV6-1 and TRBJ1-1; D uncertain. The CDR3 runs 15 residues. Trimming took off 3 bases at V and 1 base at J, with 12 bases between the two ends. From germline, CDR1 is MNHNS and CDR2 SASEGT. CDR3 amino acids: CASSDSQPWNTEAFF. In DNA, the CDR3 is TGTGCCAGCAGTGATAGTCAGCCCTGGAACACTGAAGCTTTCTTT.

The chain's CDR3 is CASSLDSTGIYIQYF. CDR3 nucleotide sequence: TGTGCCAGCAGCCTCGATTCGACAGGGATTTACATTCAGTACTTC. The chain links TRBV7-2 to TRBJ2-4; 7 bases map to TRBD1. There are 15 residues in the CDR3. The germline V gene has CDR1 SGHTA and CDR2 FQGNSA. The ends lost 5 bases at V and 8 bases at J; junction bases unmatched: 12.

Ten or more counts support this clonotype. V gene TRBV29-1 combines with J gene TRBJ1-3; no reliable D call. Germline V gene data show CDR1 as SQVTM and CDR2 as ANQGSEA. The CDR3 loop spans 14 amino acids. Trimming stripped 6 bases from V and 0 bases from J, with 12 bases between. The CDR3 nucleotides are TGCAGCGTGACCAAGATGAACTCTGGAAACACCATATATTTT. Amino acids: CSVTKMNSGNTIYF.

The chain combines TRBV12-3 or TRBV12-4 with TRBJ2-5, with 10 bases identical to TRBD2. The J call could be wrong; TRBJ2-1 is a better fit for the DNA end. This CDR3 has 14 amino acids. The CDR3 DNA reads TGTGCCAGCAGTATGACTAGCGGGTTCAATGAGCAGTTCTTC. This codes for CASSMTSGFNEQFF.

This clonotype was observed a handful of times. This rearrangement joins TRBV6-5 to TRBJ2-1; D might be TRBD1 (5 bases). Germline V gives CDR1 MNHEY, CDR2 SVGAGI. The CDR3 spans 12 residues. V gave up 5 bases and J gave up 8 bases, with 10 bases separating them. The chain's CDR3 is CASSRNRHEQFF. The DNA of the CDR3 is TGTGCCAGCAGTCGGAACAGGCATGAGCAGTTCTTC.

In DNA, the CDR3 is TGCGCCAGCAGTGAGACTAGCGGGAGTTGGAATGAGCAGTTCTTC. As protein: CASSETSGSWNEQFF. J is TRBJ2-5 and V is TRBV10-2; 11 positions match TRBD2. The J call may be in error: the DNA end matches TRBJ2-1 better. The CDR3 is 15 residues long. Germline values: CDR1 WSHSY, CDR2 SAAADI.

This clonotype has only a few counts. This chain links TRBV27 with TRBJ2-1, with TRBD2 as a possible D gene (5 bases). The V and J ends lost 2 bases and 6 bases respectively, with 11 bases between them. Looked up from germline, CDR1 is MNHEY and CDR2 is SMNVEV (reference sequence). The CDR3 runs to 14 residues. CDR3 in amino acids: CASSLMVGANEQFF. CDR3 nucleotides: TGTGCCAGCAGTTTAATGGTGGGAGCCAATGAGCAGTTCTTC.

Only a few counts were recorded for this clonotype. The genes are TRBV6-5 and TRBJ1-1; 7 positions match TRBD1. The CDR3 has 16 amino acids. CDR1 MNHEY and CDR2 SVGAGI come from the germline V gene. The junction had 4 bases not matched to a gene; V was cut back by 0 bases and J by 0 bases. This CDR3 reads CASSYSTGSMNTEAFF. DNA of the CDR3: TGTGCCAGCAGTTACTCGACAGGGAGCATGAACACTGAAGCTTTCTTT.

This clonotype was seen a few times. No conserved phenylalanine or tryptophan is present at the end of the CDR3, so a read error is the likely explanation. The chain joins TRBV29-1 to TRBJ1-1; D is unresolved. CDR3 length: 13 amino acids. Trimming shortened V by 5 bases and J by 0 bases, and 10 bases separated the two germline ends. Germline V CDR1 and CDR2: SQVTM, ANQGSEA. For the CDR3, the DNA is TGCAGCGTTCTATTGCCCCTGAACACTGAAGCTTTCATT. This sequence encodes CSVLLPLNTEAFI.

V usage is TRBV6-1 and J usage is TRBJ1-6; D possibly corresponds to TRBD1 (5 bases). The CDR3 loop spans 18 amino acids. Germline CDR1 and CDR2: MNHNS and SASEGT. V was cut by 4 bases and J by 6 bases, with 22 bases left in between. The DNA for the CDR3 is TGTGCCAGCAGTGTTTGGGCGCTCCAGGGTGTAGGTAATTCACCCCTCCACTTT. It encodes CASSVWALQGVGNSPLHF.

The chain links TRBV5-5 to TRBJ1-1; D call uncertain. Germline V lookup: CDR1 SGHKS, CDR2 YYEKEE (reference sequence). The V end lost 2 bases, the J end lost 1 base, and 12 bases lay between the germline ends. The CDR3 is 15 residues long. The CDR3 reads CASSFLGPPNTEAFF. The CDR3 DNA reads TGTGCCAGCAGCTTTTTAGGGCCTCCGAACACTGAAGCTTTCTTT.

V usage is TRBV19 and J usage is TRBJ2-7; D gene unclear. Gene TRBJ2-1 matches the end of the DNA better, so the J call may be wrong. CDR3 size: 11 residues. Germline V gives CDR1 LNHDA, CDR2 SQIVND (reference sequence). The CDR3 here is CASSIDNEQFF. The CDR3 DNA sequence: TGTGCCAGTAGTATTGACAATGAGCAGTTCTTC.